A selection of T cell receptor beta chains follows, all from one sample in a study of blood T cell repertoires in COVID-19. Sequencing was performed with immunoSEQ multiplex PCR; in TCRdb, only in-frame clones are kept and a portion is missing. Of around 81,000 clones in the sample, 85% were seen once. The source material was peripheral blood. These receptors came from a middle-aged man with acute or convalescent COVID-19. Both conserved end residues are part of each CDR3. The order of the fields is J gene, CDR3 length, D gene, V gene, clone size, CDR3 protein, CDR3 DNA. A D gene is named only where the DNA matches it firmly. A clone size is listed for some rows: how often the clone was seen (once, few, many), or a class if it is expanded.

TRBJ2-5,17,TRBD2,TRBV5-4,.,CASSGGASGGTQETQYF,TGTGCCAGCAGCGGCGGGGCTAGCGGGGGGACACAAGAGACCCAGTACTTC
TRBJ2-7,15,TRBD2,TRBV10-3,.,CAISGGLAGAYEQYF,TGTGCCATCAGTGGGGGACTAGCGGGAGCCTACGAGCAGTACTTC
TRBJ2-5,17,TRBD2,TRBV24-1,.,CATSDSRTSGGQETQYF,TGTGCCACCAGTGATTCGAGGACTAGCGGGGGTCAAGAGACCCAGTACTTC
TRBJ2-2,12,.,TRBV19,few,CASNLNTGELFF,TGTGCCAGTAATCTGAACACCGGGGAGCTGTTTTTT
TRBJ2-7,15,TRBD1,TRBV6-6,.,CASSYPTGGAYEQYF,TGTGCCAGCAGTTACCCGACAGGGGGAGCCTACGAGCAGTACTTC
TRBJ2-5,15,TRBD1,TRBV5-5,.,CASSIQGQVRETQYF,TGTGCCAGCAGCATACAGGGGCAGGTTCGAGAGACCCAGTACTTC
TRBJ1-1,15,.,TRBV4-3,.,CASSQDFGGRTEAFF,TGCGCCAGCAGCCAAGATTTCGGGGGGAGAACTGAAGCTTTCTTT
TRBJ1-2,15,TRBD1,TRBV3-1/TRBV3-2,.,CASSRALGGWDGYTF,TGTGCCAGCAGCCGGGCCTTAGGGGGCTGGGATGGCTACACCTTC
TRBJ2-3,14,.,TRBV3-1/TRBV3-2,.,CASSQEGAENTQYF,TGTGCCAGCAGCCAAGAGGGGGCGGAAAATACGCAGTATTTT
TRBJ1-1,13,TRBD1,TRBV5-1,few,CASSSTGAVEAFF,TGCGCCAGCAGTTCGACAGGGGCCGTGGAAGCTTTCTTT
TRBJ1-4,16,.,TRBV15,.,CATSRDPTSTNEKLFF,TGTGCCACCAGCAGAGATCCGACATCAACTAATGAAAAACTGTTTTTT
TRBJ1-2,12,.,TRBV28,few,CASSNNNYGYTF,TGTGCCAGCAGTAATAATAACTATGGCTACACCTTC
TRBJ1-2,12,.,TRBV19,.,CASSIDSYGYTF,TGTGCCAGTAGTATAGACAGCTATGGCTACACCTTC
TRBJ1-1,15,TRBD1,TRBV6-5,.,CASSYPGQVNTEAFF,TGTGCCAGCAGTTACCCGGGACAGGTGAACACTGAAGCTTTCTTT
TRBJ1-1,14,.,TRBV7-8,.,CASSPGQLGTEAFF,TGTGCCAGCAGCCCAGGACAGTTGGGCACTGAAGCTTTCTTT
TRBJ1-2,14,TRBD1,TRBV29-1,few,CSVEQNIGGNGYTF,TGCAGCGTTGAACAAAACATAGGGGGCAATGGCTACACCTTC
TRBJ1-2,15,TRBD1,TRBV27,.,CASSRSTGANYGYTF,TGTGCCAGCAGTCGTTCGACAGGGGCTAACTATGGCTACACCTTC
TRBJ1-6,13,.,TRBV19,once,CASSIERGSPLHF,TGTGCCAGTAGTATAGAAAGGGGTTCACCCCTCCACTTT
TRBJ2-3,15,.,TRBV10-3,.,CAISESDISTDTQYF,TGTGCCATCAGTGAGTCCGACATAAGCACAGATACGCAGTATTTT
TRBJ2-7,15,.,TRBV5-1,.,CASSFAPGDTYEQYF,TGCGCCAGCAGCTTCGCCCCTGGGGACACCTACGAGCAGTACTTC
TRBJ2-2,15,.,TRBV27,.,CASSSGAGNTGELFF,TGTGCCAGCAGTTCAGGGGCGGGGAACACCGGGGAGCTGTTTTTT
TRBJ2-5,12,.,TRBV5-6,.,CASSRSTGTQYF,TGTGCCAGCAGCCGGTCCACCGGGACCCAGTACTTC
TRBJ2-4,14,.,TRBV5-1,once,CASSSAGSGNIQYF,TGCGCCAGCAGCTCGGCGGGGAGTGGAAACATTCAGTACTTC
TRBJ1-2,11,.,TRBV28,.,CASSGVGGYTF,TGTGCCAGCTCGGGGGTAGGGGGCTACACCTTC
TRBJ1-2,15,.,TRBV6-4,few,CASSKVGGTNYGYTF,TGTGCCAGCAGTAAGGTGGGGGGAACTAACTATGGCTACACCTTC
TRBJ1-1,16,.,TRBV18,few,CASSPGLAGMNTEAFF,TGTGCCAGCTCACCCGGGTTGGCAGGGATGAACACTGAAGCTTTCTTT
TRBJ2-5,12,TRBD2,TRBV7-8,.,CASSSERGGSHF,TGTGCCAGCAGCTCAGAGCGGGGGGGCTCGCACTTC
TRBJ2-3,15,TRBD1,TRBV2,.,CASGRAGGTADTQYF,TGTGCCAGCGGGCGGGCAGGGGGCACGGCAGATACGCAGTATTTT
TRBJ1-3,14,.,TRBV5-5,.,CASRLTGDGNTIYF,TGTGCCAGCAGACTGACAGGAGATGGAAACACCATATATTTT
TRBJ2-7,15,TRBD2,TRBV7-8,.,CASSLVRLAGYEQYF,TGTGCCAGCAGCTTAGTGAGGCTAGCGGGGTACGAGCAGTACTTC
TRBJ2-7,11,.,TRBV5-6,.,CASSLYNEQYF,TGTGCCAGCAGCTTGTACAACGAGCAGTACTTC
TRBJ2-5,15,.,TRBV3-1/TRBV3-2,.,CASSQAQVAGTTQYF,TGTGCCAGCAGCCAAGCCCAGGTGGCGGGGACGACCCAGTACTTC
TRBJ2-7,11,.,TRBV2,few,CASTRFYEQYF,TGTGCCAGCACCCGTTTCTACGAGCAGTACTTC
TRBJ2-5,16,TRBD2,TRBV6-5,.,CASSYSGSGAQETQYF,TGTGCCAGCAGTTACAGTGGTAGCGGGGCCCAAGAGACCCAGTACTTC
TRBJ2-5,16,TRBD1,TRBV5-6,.,CASSLVLPGQEETQYF,TGTGCCAGCAGCTTGGTCCTACCGGGACAGGAAGAGACCCAGTACTTC
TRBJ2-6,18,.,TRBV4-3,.,CASSQVPGSYSGANVLTF,TGCGCCAGCAGCCAAGTTCCAGGCAGTTATTCTGGGGCCAACGTCCTGACTTTC
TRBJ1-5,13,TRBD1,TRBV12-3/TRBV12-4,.,CASTGQSYQPQHF,TGTGCCAGCACGGGACAGAGTTATCAGCCCCAGCATTTT